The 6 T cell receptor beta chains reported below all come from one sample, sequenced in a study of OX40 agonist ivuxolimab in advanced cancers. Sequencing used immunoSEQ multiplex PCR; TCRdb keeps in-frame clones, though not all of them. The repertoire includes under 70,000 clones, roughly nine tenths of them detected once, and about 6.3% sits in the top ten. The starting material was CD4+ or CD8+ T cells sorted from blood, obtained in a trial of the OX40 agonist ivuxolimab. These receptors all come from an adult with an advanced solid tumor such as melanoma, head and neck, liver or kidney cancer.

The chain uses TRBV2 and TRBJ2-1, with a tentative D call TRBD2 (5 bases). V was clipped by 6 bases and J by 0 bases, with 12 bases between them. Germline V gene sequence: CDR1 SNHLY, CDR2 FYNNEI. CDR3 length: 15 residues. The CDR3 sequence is CASRLLGSSYNEQFF. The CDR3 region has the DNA TGTGCCAGCAGGCTTTTGGGGAGCTCCTACAATGAGCAGTTCTTC.

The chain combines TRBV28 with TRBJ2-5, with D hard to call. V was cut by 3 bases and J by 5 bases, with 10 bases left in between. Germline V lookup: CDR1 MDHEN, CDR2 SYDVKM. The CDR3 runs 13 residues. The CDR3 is CASSFGRPETQYF. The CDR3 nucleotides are TGTGCCAGCAGTTTCGGGCGCCCGGAGACCCAGTACTTC.

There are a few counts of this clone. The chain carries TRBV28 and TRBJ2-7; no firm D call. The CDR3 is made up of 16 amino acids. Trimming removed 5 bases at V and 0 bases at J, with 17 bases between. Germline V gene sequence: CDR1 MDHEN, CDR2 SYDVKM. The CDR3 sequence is CASSLVSAGDSYEQYF. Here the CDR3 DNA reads TGTGCCAGCAGTCTGGTTAGTGCAGGTGACTCCTACGAGCAGTACTTC.

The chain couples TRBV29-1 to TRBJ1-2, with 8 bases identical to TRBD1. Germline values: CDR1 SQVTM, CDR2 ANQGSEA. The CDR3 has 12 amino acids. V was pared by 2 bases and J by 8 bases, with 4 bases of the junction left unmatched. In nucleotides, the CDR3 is TGCAGCGTTGAACCCTCAGGGGGCGGCTACACCTTC. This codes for CSVEPSGGGYTF.

The CDR3 protein is CASYFLPAGPNTEAFF. Here the CDR3 DNA reads TGTGCCAGCTACTTCCTACCAGCAGGGCCGAACACTGAAGCTTTCTTT. This chain connects TRBV2 to TRBJ1-1; TRBD1 is a possible D gene (5 bases). Trimming left V 8 bases short and J 1 base short, with 20 bases between. The germline V gene has CDR1 SNHLY and CDR2 FYNNEI. This CDR3 has 16 amino acids.

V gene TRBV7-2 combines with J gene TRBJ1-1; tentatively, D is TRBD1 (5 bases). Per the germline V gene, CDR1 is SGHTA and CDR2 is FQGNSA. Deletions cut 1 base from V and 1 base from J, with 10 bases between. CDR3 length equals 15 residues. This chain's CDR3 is CASSLESGPNTEAFF. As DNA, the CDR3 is TGTGCCAGCAGCTTAGAGTCAGGGCCGAACACTGAAGCTTTCTTT.